The 24 T cell receptor beta chains listed next were all sequenced from one sample in a study of T cell responses to AZD1222 COVID-19 vaccine (dated by TCRdb to about 2021). Library creation used the immunoSEQ multiplex PCR assay. This immuneACCESS table, as held by TCRdb, lists in-frame sequences with V and J called but not all clones. Of the missing ones, under half trace to an unresolved V gene in checked studies; the others have no known cause. The sample table records 120,000 or so clones; around 92% of these occur just once. The ten largest make up about 1.1% of the sample. Reading the label with the study, this specimen's time point is: baseline before first vaccination. Here the sequenced sample was peripheral blood, taken on day 0 of AZD1222 vaccination. Source of these receptors: an adult in good health.

The chain is built from TRBV5-4 and TRBJ2-7, with D unresolved. CDR3 length equals 13 residues. The V end was cut by 0 bases, the J end by 0 bases, with 4 bases between. CDR1 and CDR2 from the germline V gene are SGHNT and YYREEE (reference sequence). This CDR3 is CASSLASSYEQYF. DNA of the CDR3: TGTGCCAGCAGCTTGGCAAGCTCCTACGAGCAGTACTTC. Using reference TRBV5-4 and TRBJ2-7 for the parts outside the CDR3, the full variable domain is ETGVTQSPTHLIKTRGQQVTLRCSSQSGHNTVSWYQQALGQGPQFIFQYYREEENGRGNFPPRFSGLQFPNYSSELNVNALELDDSALYLCASSLASSYEQYFGPGTRLTVT.

V and J are TRBV5-1 and TRBJ1-3; D gene uncertain. V was cut by 1 base and J by 0 bases, with 8 bases left in between. This CDR3 spans 15 amino acids. Looked up from germline, CDR1 is SGHRS and CDR2 is YFSETQ. DNA for the CDR3: TGCGCCAGCAGCTTGACAGTTAACTCTGGAAACACCATATATTTT. This sequence encodes CASSLTVNSGNTIYF.

This chain links TRBV9 with TRBJ1-1, with D possibly being TRBD1 (5 bases). V lost 3 bases, J lost 0 bases, and 9 bases lay in between. The length of the CDR3 is 14 residues. The V gene's germline CDR1 is SGDLS and CDR2 YYNGEE. In nucleotides, the CDR3 is TGTGCCAGCAGCGCCAGACAGTTGAACACTGAAGCTTTCTTT. It codes for CASSARQLNTEAFF.

The sample holds a few counts of this clone. The chain has TRBV2 and TRBJ2-5, with D perhaps being TRBD1 or TRBD2 (7 bases each). The CDR3 has 14 residues. Germline assignment: CDR1 SNHLY and CDR2 FYNNEI. V gave up 6 bases and J gave up 5 bases, with 16 bases separating them. In nucleotides, the CDR3 is TGTGCCAGCAGAAACAGACAGGGAGGGGAGACCCAGTACTTC. Residues: CASRNRQGGETQYF. The full variable domain, in which reference TRBV2 and TRBJ2-5 provide the parts outside the CDR3, is EPEVTQTPSHQVTQMGQEVILRCVPISNHLYFYWYRQILGQKVEFLVSFYNNEISEKSEIFDDQFSVERPDGSNFTLKIRSTKLEDSAMYFCASRNRQGGETQYFGPGTRLLVL.

This clone appeared once. The V and J genes are TRBV30 and TRBJ2-6; D is ambiguous. The CDR3 covers 14 residues. CDR1 GTSNPN and CDR2 SVGIG come from the germline V gene (reference sequence). Trimming left V 8 bases short and J 2 bases short, with 13 bases between. The CDR3 reads CARQRNAGANVLTF. DNA for the CDR3: TGTGCCCGTCAAAGGAACGCTGGGGCCAACGTCCTGACTTTC. The whole variable domain, filled in from reference TRBV30 and TRBJ2-6, reads SQTIHQWPATLVQPVGSPLSLECTVEGTSNPNLYWYRQAAGRGLQLLFYSVGIGQISSEVPQNLSASRPQDRQFILSSKKLLLSDSGFYLCARQRNAGANVLTFGAGSRLTVL.

This chain uses TRBV7-3 with TRBJ1-2; perhaps TRBD1 as D (5 bases). CDR1 SGHTA and CDR2 FQGTGA come from the germline V gene. Trimming took 2 bases from V and 8 from J, leaving 12 bases between them. This CDR3 is built from 13 residues. In DNA, the CDR3 is TGTGCCAGCAGCTTAGGTTCGGGGGTCGGCTACACCTTC. Its translation: CASSLGSGVGYTF. The full variable domain, with the rest looked up from reference TRBV7-3 and TRBJ1-2, is GAGVSQTPSNKVTEKGKYVELRCDPISGHTALYWYRQSLGQGPEFLIYFQGTGAADDSGLPNDRFFAVRPEGSVSTLKIQRTERGDSAVYLCASSLGSGVGYTFGSGTRLTVV.

The gene calls are TRBV19 and TRBJ2-3; TRBD1 or TRBD2 may be the D gene (5 bases each). Germline V gives CDR1 LNHDA, CDR2 SQIVND (reference sequence). This CDR3 comprises 18 residues. With 3 bases removed from V and 6 bases from J, the gap between germline ends came to 25 bases. CDR3: CASSIFGTAPPGGDTQYF. The CDR3 coding sequence is TGTGCCAGTAGTATTTTCGGGACCGCCCCCCCCGGCGGGGATACGCAGTATTTT.

The rearrangement uses TRBV29-1 and TRBJ1-2; D perhaps matches TRBD1 (6 bases). There are 13 residues in the CDR3. The germline V and J ends were trimmed by 6 bases and 4 bases, with 15 bases remaining between them. Germline V gene data show CDR1 as SQVTM and CDR2 as ANQGSEA. CDR3 loop: CSVPGLRGYGYTF. The CDR3 nucleotides are TGCAGCGTCCCAGGGCTCAGGGGCTATGGCTACACCTTC.

The V call is TRBV6-5, the J call TRBJ1-2, with 7 nucleotides matching TRBD1. Looked up from germline, CDR1 is MNHEY and CDR2 is SVGAGI. J was trimmed by 5 bases and V by 6 bases; bases with no gene match: 6. This CDR3 contains 13 residues. This chain's CDR3 is CASSQGQLYGYTF. The CDR3 DNA reads as TGTGCCAGCAGCCAGGGACAGTTGTATGGCTACACCTTC.

The CDR3 reads CASSLGQVNSAFF. In DNA form, the CDR3 reads TGTGCCAGCAGCTTGGGGCAGGTAAACTCAGCTTTCTTT. The chain is built from TRBV5-6 and TRBJ1-1; D unclear. CDR1 and CDR2 from the germline V gene are SGHDT and YYEEEE. CDR3 length: 13 residues. V lost 0 bases to trimming and J lost 10 bases, with 13 bases between them.

The rearrangement joins TRBV18 to TRBJ2-1; 9 bases line up with TRBD2. V was pared by 6 bases and J by 7 bases, with 4 bases of the junction left unmatched. This CDR3 has 13 amino acids. In germline, CDR1 is KGHSH, CDR2 LQKENI. The DNA for the CDR3 is TGTGCCAGCTCTCCGGGACTAGCAAATGAGCAGTTCTTC. Residues: CASSPGLANEQFF.

The chain employs TRBV7-8 and TRBJ2-7; no clear D gene. Germline assignment: CDR1 SGHVS and CDR2 FQNEAQ. The CDR3 contains 13 residues. V lost 5 bases and J lost 2, with 10 bases in between. Here the CDR3 reads CASSRLKTYEQYF. The CDR3 DNA follows: TGTGCCAGCAGCCGGCTTAAAACCTACGAGCAGTACTTC.

The DNA of the CDR3 is TGTGCCAGTAGTATAGAGATCAGCTCCTACAATGAGCAGTTCTTC. Translation: CASSIEISSYNEQFF. This chain links TRBV19 with TRBJ2-1; no reliable D call. CDR3 size: 15 residues. Germline V gene data show CDR1 as LNHDA and CDR2 as SQIVND (reference sequence). V lost 0 bases, J lost 0 bases, and 6 bases lay in between.

The rearrangement uses TRBV2 and TRBJ2-5; no clear D. CDR1 is SNHLY and CDR2 is FYNNEI in the germline V gene. The length of the CDR3 is 15 residues. V lost 4 bases and J 2 bases, leaving 14 bases between the germline ends. The DNA of the CDR3 is TGTGCCAGCAGTGCCCAACAAACCCTTCAAGAGACCCAGTACTTC. This translates into CASSAQQTLQETQYF. Full variable domain (rest looked up from reference TRBV2 and TRBJ2-5): EPEVTQTPSHQVTQMGQEVILRCVPISNHLYFYWYRQILGQKVEFLVSFYNNEISEKSEIFDDQFSVERPDGSNFTLKIRSTKLEDSAMYFCASSAQQTLQETQYFGPGTRLLVL.

Here the CDR3 reads CASSLQGNGYTF. In DNA, the CDR3 is TGTGCCAGCAGTCTCCAGGGAAATGGCTACACCTTC. The V call is TRBV28, the J call TRBJ1-2; D may be TRBD1 (5 bases). The V end lost 5 bases, the J end lost 6 bases, and 10 bases lay between the germline ends. This CDR3 contains 12 residues. Per the germline V gene, CDR1 is MDHEN and CDR2 is SYDVKM.

This sequence joins TRBV10-1 and TRBJ1-1, with TRBD1 matching over 8 bases. This CDR3 has 15 residues. Germline lookup yields CDR1 WNHNN and CDR2 SYGVQD (reference sequence). J gave up 4 bases and V 7 bases, and 11 bases lay outside the gene matches. The CDR3 is CASNGQGSSVTEAFF. For the CDR3, the DNA is TGCGCCAGCAATGGACAGGGTAGCTCGGTCACTGAAGCTTTCTTT.

J is TRBJ2-2 and V is TRBV4-1; 13 bases align to TRBD2. The CDR3 extends over 16 amino acids. Per the germline V gene, CDR1 is MGHRA and CDR2 is YSYEKL. V dropped 4 bases and J dropped 8; count of bases not matched to a gene: 7. DNA of the CDR3: TGCGCCAGCAGCCTCGGGACTAGCGGGACAAAGGGGGAGCTGTTTTTT. It yields the protein CASSLGTSGTKGELFF.

The gene calls are TRBV3-1 (or the pseudogene TRBV3-2) and TRBJ1-1; maybe TRBD1 (6 bases). CDR1 is LGHDT, CDR2 YNNKEL, per germline (reference sequence). Trimming pared 6 bases from V and 2 bases from J, leaving 16 bases between. The CDR3 sequence is 15 residues long. The CDR3 loop reads CASRNTRGANTEAFF. Here the CDR3 DNA reads TGTGCCAGCAGAAATACCCGGGGGGCAAACACTGAAGCTTTCTTT.

V usage is TRBV27 and J usage is TRBJ2-4, with 8 bases identical to TRBD1. The CDR3 extends over 15 amino acids. V lost 6 bases and J lost 3; bases outside the gene matches: 7. Germline-derived CDR1 and CDR2 are MNHEY and SMNVEV (reference sequence). CDR3: CASRARTGNKNIQYF. DNA for the CDR3: TGTGCCAGCAGGGCTCGGACAGGGAACAAAAACATTCAGTACTTC.

CDR3 loop: CSVEDLGLAGVREQFF. CDR3 in DNA: TGCAGCGTTGAAGATTTAGGACTAGCGGGAGTACGTGAGCAGTTCTTC. This chain links TRBV29-1 with TRBJ2-1, with TRBD2 matching over 13 bases. The CDR3 totals 16 residues. The V and J ends lost 0 bases and 9 bases, in that order; junction bases with no gene match: 8. From germline, CDR1 is SQVTM and CDR2 ANQGSEA.

For this clone: At the DNA level, this CDR3 is encoded by other sequences in the same sample as well. The chain employs TRBV28 and TRBJ2-3, with D uncertain. V was trimmed by 2 bases and J by 0 bases, leaving 3 bases between them. From germline, CDR1 is MDHEN and CDR2 SYDVKM. The CDR3 length is 13 residues. The CDR3 loop is CASSLRSTDTQYF. CDR3 DNA sequence: TGTGCCAGCAGTTTACGGAGCACAGATACGCAGTATTTT.

J is TRBJ1-1 and V is TRBV19; unclear D gene. The CDR3 contains 13 residues. Germline loops: CDR1 LNHDA, CDR2 SQIVND (reference sequence). The V and J ends lost 6 bases and 5 bases respectively, with 13 bases between them. CDR3 bases: TGTGCCAGTAGCTATGGGGTTTGGACTGAAGCTTTCTTT. It encodes CASSYGVWTEAFF.

The rearrangement joins TRBV20-1 to TRBJ1-3; D possibly corresponds to TRBD1 (5 bases). V dropped 3 bases and J dropped 0 bases, with 9 bases sitting between them. This CDR3 spans 14 amino acids. The germline CDR1 and CDR2 sequences are DFQATT and SNEGSKA (reference sequence). The chain's CDR3 is CSASGDLSGNTIYF. In DNA form, the CDR3 reads TGCAGTGCTAGTGGGGACCTCTCTGGAAACACCATATATTTT.

This chain links TRBV5-1 with TRBJ2-3, with 7 bases lining up with TRBD1. CDR3 length: 14 amino acids. Germline V CDR1 and CDR2: SGHRS, YFSETQ. V was pared by 2 bases and J by 6 bases, with 6 bases of the junction left unmatched. The DNA of the CDR3 is TGCGCCAGCAGCTTTTCGACAGGGAAGGATACGCAGTATTTT. It yields the protein CASSFSTGKDTQYF.